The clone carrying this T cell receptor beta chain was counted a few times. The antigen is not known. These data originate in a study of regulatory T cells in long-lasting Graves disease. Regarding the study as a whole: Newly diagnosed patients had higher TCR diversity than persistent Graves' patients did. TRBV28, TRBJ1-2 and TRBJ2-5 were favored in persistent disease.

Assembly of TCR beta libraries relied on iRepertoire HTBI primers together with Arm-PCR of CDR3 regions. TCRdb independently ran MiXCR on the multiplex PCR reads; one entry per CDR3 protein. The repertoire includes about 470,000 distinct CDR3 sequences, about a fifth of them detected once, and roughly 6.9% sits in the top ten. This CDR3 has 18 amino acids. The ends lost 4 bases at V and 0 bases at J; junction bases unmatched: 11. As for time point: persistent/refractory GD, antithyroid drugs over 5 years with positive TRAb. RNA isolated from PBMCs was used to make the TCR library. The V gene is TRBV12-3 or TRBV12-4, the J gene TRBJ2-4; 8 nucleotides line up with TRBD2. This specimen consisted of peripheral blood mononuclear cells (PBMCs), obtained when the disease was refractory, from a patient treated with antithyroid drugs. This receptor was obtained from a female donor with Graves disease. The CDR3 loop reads CASSSPPRGGVAKNIQYF. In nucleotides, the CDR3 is TGTGCCAGCAGTTCTCCTCCACGGGGGGGGGTAGCCAAAAACATTCAGTACTTC.